A single sample gave rise to the 9 T cell receptor beta chains below, sequenced in a study of cytomegalovirus exposure and HLA in healthy donors. This PCR relied on a set of 60 Vbeta primers and 13 Jbeta primers. Clones were sequenced by immunoSEQ multiplex PCR, and TCRdb holds only the in-frame ones, with some missing. The data hold some 29,000 clones, with 35% to 50% observed a single time. Sequencing input: PBMCs. Receptors were obtained from a woman in her 50s in good health and CMV-seronegative.

The J gene is TRBJ2-5, the V gene TRBV5-4; TRBD1 matches 12 bases. CDR1 and CDR2 (germline): SGHNT, YYREEE (reference sequence). The CDR3 totals 16 residues. V lost 2 bases, J lost 4 bases, and 6 bases stayed unmatched. The CDR3, as DNA: TGTGCCAGCAGCTTCGGGGACAGGGGGCGAAGAGAGACCCAGTACTTC. This sequence encodes CASSFGDRGRRETQYF.

The chain couples TRBV4-1 to TRBJ1-2; a weak D match, TRBD1 (6 bases). Germline V gene data show CDR1 as MGHRA and CDR2 as YSYEKL. Trimming left V 3 bases short and J 7 bases short, with 18 bases between. There are 15 residues in the CDR3. CDR3 sequence reads: CASSQDSLVFSGYTF. The CDR3 DNA sequence: TGCGCCAGCAGCCAGGACAGTCTTGTATTTTCTGGCTACACCTTC.

The sample holds a few counts of this clone. The chain uses TRBV19 and TRBJ2-1; 8 nucleotides agree with TRBD1. V dropped 5 bases and J dropped 9; count of bases not matched to a gene: 12. The CDR3 spans 15 residues. From germline, CDR1 is LNHDA and CDR2 SQIVND (reference sequence). This CDR3 is CASSPRTGIPGEQFF. CDR3 coding DNA: TGTGCCAGTAGTCCCCGGACAGGGATCCCGGGTGAGCAGTTCTTC.

This clone was picked up a small number of times. The genes are TRBV6-5 and TRBJ2-1; 11 bases are a match to TRBD2. Germline loops: CDR1 MNHEY, CDR2 SVGAGI. CDR3 length equals 16 residues. J was trimmed by 4 bases and V by 4 bases; bases with no gene match: 6. Here the CDR3 DNA reads TGTGCCAGCAGTTCCCGGCTAGCGGGGGGATACAATGAGCAGTTCTTC. This encodes CASSSRLAGGYNEQFF.

This clone was counted between two and nine times. The chain's CDR3 is CAWRGTGRNTGELFF. The CDR3 nucleotides are TGTGCCTGGAGAGGGACAGGTCGAAACACCGGGGAGCTGTTTTTT. V is TRBV30 and J is TRBJ2-2, with 8 positions matching TRBD1. There are 15 residues in the CDR3. Trimming removed 3 bases from V and 2 bases from J; junction bases left unmatched: 5. Per germline, CDR1 GTSNPN and CDR2 SVGIG (reference sequence).

This chain uses TRBV4-2 with TRBJ2-1; TRBD2 matches 10 bases. In germline, CDR1 is LGHNA, CDR2 YNFKEQ. The CDR3 is made up of 17 amino acids. The V and J ends lost 0 bases and 4 bases, in that order; junction bases with no gene match: 6. CDR3 nucleotide sequence: TGTGCCAGCAGCCAAGATGGAGCGGGAGGGATGTACAATGAGCAGTTCTTC. Translating gives CASSQDGAGGMYNEQFF.

The chain couples TRBV7-9 to TRBJ1-2, with 11 bases identical to TRBD1. Losses at the gene ends were 5 bases for V and 5 bases for J; bases not matched to a gene: 7. The CDR3 consists of 15 residues. Germline CDR1 reads SEHNR; CDR2 reads FQNEAQ (reference sequence). The CDR3: CASSLRDRGIYGYTF. CDR3 DNA sequence: TGTGCCAGCAGCCTTCGGGACAGGGGGATATATGGCTACACCTTC.

This clone was observed a few times. V usage is TRBV7-2 and J usage is TRBJ1-6; D perhaps matches TRBD1 (5 bases). Germline CDR1 is SGHTA and CDR2 is FQGNSA. Trimming removed 1 base at V and 9 bases at J, with 10 bases between. The CDR3 totals 14 residues. The CDR3 DNA reads as TGTGCCAGCAGCTTAGAGGGGTTTCGTTCACCCCTCCACTTT. Translated, it gives CASSLEGFRSPLHF. The whole variable domain, remainder taken from reference TRBV7-2 and TRBJ1-6, is GAGVSQSPSNKVTEKGKDVELRCDPISGHTALYWYRQSLGQGLEFLIYFQGNSAPDKSGLPSDRFSAERTGGSVSTLTIQRTQQEDSAVYLCASSLEGFRSPLHFGNGTRLTVT.

The rearrangement uses TRBV4-1 and TRBJ1-2, with D uncertain. The germline V gene encodes CDR1 MGHRA and CDR2 YSYEKL. V was trimmed by 2 bases and J by 8 bases, leaving 15 bases between them. The CDR3 consists of 14 residues. The CDR3 DNA reads TGCGCCAGCAGCCAACTTGGGCCCTTTGGGGGCTACACCTTC. Its translation is CASSQLGPFGGYTF.